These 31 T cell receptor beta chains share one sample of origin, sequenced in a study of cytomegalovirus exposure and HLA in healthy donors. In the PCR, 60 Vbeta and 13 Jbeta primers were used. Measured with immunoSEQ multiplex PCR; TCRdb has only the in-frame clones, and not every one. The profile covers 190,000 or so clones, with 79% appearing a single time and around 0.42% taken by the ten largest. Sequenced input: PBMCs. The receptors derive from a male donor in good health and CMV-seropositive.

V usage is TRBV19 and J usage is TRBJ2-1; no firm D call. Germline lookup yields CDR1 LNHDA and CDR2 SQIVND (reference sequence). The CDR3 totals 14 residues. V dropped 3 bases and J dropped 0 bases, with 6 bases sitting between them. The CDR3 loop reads CASSILSSYNEQFF. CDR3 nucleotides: TGTGCCAGTAGTATCCTGAGCTCCTACAATGAGCAGTTCTTC. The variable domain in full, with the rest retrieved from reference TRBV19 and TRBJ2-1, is DGGITQSPKYLFRKEGQNVTLSCEQNLNHDAMYWYRQDPGQGLRLIYYSQIVNDFQKGDIAEGYSVSREKKESFPLTVTSAQKNPTAFYLCASSILSSYNEQFFGPGTRLTVL.

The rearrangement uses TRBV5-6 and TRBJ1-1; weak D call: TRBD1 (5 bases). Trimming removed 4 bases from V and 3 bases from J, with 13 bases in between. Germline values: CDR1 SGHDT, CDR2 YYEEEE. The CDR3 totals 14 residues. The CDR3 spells CASSNAGLDTEAFF. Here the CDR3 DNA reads TGTGCCAGCAGCAATGCGGGGCTCGACACTGAAGCTTTCTTT.

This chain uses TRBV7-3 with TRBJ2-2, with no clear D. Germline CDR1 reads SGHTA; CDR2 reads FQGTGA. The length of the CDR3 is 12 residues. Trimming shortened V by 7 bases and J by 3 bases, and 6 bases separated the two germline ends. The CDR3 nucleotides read TGTGCCAGCACCCCCGACACCGGGGAGCTGTTTTTT. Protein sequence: CASTPDTGELFF.

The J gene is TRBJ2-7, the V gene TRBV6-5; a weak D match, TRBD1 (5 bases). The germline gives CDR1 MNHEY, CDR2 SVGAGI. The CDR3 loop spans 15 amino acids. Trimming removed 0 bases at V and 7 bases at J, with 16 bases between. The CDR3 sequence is CASSYSPGQPLEQYF. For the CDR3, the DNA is TGTGCCAGCAGTTACTCCCCAGGACAACCCCTGGAGCAGTACTTC.

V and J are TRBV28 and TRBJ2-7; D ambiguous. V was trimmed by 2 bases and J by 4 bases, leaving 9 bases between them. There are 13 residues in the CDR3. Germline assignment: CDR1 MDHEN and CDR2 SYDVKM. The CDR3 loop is CASSLAAKYEQYF. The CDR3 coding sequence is TGTGCCAGCAGTTTAGCGGCAAAATACGAGCAGTACTTC.

In DNA, the CDR3 is TGTGCCAGCTCTCTTCAGGGGATGGGGAACACTGAAGCTTTCTTT. Its protein is CASSLQGMGNTEAFF. V usage is TRBV18 and J usage is TRBJ1-1; D is possibly TRBD1 (6 bases). CDR1 KGHSH and CDR2 LQKENI come from the germline V gene. This CDR3 is 15 amino acids long. V lost 6 bases and J lost 1, with 15 bases in between.

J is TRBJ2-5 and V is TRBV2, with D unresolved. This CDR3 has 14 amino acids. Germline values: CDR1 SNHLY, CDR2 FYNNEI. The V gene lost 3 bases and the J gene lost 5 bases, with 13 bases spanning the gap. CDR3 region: CASSDGSSRETQYF. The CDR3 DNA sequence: TGTGCCAGCAGTGACGGGTCCTCGAGGGAGACCCAGTACTTC.

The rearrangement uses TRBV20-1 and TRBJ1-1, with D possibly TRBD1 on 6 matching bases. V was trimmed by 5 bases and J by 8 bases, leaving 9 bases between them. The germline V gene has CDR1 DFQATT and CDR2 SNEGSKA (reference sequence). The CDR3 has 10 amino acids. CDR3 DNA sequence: TGCAGTGCTTTAGACAGGGAAGCTTTCTTT. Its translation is CSALDREAFF.

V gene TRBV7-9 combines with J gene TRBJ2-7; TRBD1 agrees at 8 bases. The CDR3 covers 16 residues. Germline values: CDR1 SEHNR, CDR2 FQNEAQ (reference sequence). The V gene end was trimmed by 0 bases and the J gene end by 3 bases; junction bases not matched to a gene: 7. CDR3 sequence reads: CASSLAGGQGSYEQYF. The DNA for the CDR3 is TGTGCCAGCAGCTTAGCCGGAGGACAGGGAAGCTACGAGCAGTACTTC.

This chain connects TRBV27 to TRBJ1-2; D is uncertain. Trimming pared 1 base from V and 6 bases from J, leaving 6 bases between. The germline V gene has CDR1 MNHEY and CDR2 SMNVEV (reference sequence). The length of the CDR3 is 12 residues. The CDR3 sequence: CASSLFGDGYTF. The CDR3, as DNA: TGTGCCAGCAGTTTATTCGGGGATGGCTACACCTTC.

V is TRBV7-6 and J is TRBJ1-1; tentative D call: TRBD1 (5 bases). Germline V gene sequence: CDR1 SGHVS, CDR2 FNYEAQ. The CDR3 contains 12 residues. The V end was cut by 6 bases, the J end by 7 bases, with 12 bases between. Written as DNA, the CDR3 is TGTGCCAGCAGAATTGGGGGGGGTGAAGCTTTCTTT. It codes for CASRIGGGEAFF.

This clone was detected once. The CDR3 bases are TGTGCCAGCAGCCCGACAGGGGTCTCCTCTGGAAACACCATATATTTT. Encoded protein: CASSPTGVSSGNTIYF. The chain is built from TRBV7-2 and TRBJ1-3; 8 bases are a match to TRBD1. Germline loops: CDR1 SGHTA, CDR2 FQGNSA. The CDR3 extends over 16 amino acids. Trimming removed 5 bases from V and 0 bases from J; junction bases left unmatched: 6.

CDR3 loop: CASSSRTSGGQFF. CDR3 in DNA: TGTGCCAGCAGCTCGCGGACTAGCGGCGGGCAGTTCTTC. The rearrangement uses TRBV7-2 and TRBJ2-1; the match to TRBD2 covers 10 bases. V shed 4 bases, J shed 12 bases, and the junction held 6 bases outside the gene matches. This CDR3 contains 13 residues. Germline values: CDR1 SGHTA, CDR2 FQGNSA. The whole variable domain, filled in from reference TRBV7-2 and TRBJ2-1, reads GAGVSQSPSNKVTEKGKDVELRCDPISGHTALYWYRQSLGQGLEFLIYFQGNSAPDKSGLPSDRFSAERTGGSVSTLTIQRTQQEDSAVYLCASSSRTSGGQFFGPGTRLTVL.

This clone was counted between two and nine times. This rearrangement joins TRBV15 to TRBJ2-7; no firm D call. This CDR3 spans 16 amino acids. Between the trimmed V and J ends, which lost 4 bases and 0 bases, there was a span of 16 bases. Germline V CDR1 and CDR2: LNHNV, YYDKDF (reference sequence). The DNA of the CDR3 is TGTGCCACCAGCAAAGGCGCCAGGCGCAGCTCCTACGAGCAGTACTTC. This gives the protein CATSKGARRSSYEQYF.

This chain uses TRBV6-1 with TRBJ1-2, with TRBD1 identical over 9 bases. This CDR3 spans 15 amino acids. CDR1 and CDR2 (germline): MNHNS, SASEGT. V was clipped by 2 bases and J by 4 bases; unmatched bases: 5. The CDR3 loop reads CASSERTGVGYGYTF. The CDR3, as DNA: TGTGCCAGCAGTGAAAGGACAGGGGTTGGCTATGGCTACACCTTC.

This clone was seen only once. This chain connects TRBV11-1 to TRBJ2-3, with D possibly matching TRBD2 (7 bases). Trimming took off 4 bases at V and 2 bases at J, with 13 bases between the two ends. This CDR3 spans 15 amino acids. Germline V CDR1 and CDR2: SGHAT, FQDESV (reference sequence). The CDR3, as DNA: TGTGCCAGCAGCTGGGGGGGCGGGCCCACAGATACGCAGTATTTT. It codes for CASSWGGGPTDTQYF.

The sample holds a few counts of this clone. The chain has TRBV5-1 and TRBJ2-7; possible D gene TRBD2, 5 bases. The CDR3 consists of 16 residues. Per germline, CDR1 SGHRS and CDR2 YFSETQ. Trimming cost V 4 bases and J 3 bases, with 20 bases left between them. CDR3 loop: CASSRGIASDFYEQYF. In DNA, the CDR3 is TGCGCCAGCAGCCGGGGAATAGCGTCAGACTTCTACGAGCAGTACTTC.

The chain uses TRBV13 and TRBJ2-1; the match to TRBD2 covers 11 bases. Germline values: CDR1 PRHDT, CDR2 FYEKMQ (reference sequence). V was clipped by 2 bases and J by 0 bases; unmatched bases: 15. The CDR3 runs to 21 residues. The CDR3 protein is CASSLRRGRVAGGSSYNEQFF. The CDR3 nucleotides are TGTGCCAGCAGCTTACGGCGGGGGAGGGTAGCGGGAGGGAGCTCCTACAATGAGCAGTTCTTC.

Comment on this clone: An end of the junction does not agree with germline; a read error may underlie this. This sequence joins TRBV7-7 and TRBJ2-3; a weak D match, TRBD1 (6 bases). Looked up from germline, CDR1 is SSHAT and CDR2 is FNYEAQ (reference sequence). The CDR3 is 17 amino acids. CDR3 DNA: TGTGCTAGCAGCTTAGGGAGACAGGATCGGGTCACAGATACGCAGTATTTT. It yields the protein CASSLGRQDRVTDTQYF.

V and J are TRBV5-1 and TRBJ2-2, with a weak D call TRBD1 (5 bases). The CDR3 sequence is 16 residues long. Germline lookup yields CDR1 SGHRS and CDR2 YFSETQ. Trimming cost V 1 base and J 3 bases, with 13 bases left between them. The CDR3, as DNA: TGCGCCAGCAGCTTGTCACAGGCTGCGGACACCGGGGAGCTGTTTTTT. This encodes CASSLSQAADTGELFF. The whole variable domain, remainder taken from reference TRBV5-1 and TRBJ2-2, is KAGVTQTPRYLIKTRGQQVTLSCSPISGHRSVSWYQQTPGQGLQFLFEYFSETQRNKGNFPGRFSGRQFSNSRSEMNVSTLELGDSALYLCASSLSQAADTGELFFGEGSRLTVL.

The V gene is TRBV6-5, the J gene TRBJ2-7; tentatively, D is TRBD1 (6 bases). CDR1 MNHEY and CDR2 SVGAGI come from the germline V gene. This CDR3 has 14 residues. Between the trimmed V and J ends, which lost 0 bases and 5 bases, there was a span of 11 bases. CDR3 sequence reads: CASSYSTGVHEQYF. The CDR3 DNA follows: TGTGCCAGCAGTTACTCGACAGGCGTCCACGAGCAGTACTTC.

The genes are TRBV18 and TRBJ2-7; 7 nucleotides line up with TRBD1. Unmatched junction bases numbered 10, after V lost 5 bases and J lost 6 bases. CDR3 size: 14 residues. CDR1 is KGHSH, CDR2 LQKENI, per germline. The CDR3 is CASSKPGQSSEQYF. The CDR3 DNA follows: TGTGCCAGCTCAAAACCGGGACAGTCATCCGAGCAGTACTTC. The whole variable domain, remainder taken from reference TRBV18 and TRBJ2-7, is NAGVMQNPRHLVRRRGQEARLRCSPMKGHSHVYWYRQLPEEGLKFMVYLQKENIIDESGMPKERFSAEFPKEGPSILRIQQVVRGDSAAYFCASSKPGQSSEQYFGPGTRLTVT.

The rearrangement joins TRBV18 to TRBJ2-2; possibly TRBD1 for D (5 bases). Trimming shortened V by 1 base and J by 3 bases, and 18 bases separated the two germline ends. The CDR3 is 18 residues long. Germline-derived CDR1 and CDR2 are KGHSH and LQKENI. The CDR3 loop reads CASSPRQFSTYDTGELFF. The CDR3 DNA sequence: TGTGCCAGCTCACCACGACAGTTCAGTACTTACGACACCGGGGAGCTGTTTTTT.

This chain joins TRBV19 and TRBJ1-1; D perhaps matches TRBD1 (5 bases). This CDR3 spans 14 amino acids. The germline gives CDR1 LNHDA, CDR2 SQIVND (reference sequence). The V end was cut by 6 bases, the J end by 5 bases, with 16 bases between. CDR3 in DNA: TGTGCCAGTAGCCCGACAGACAAGGTGACTGAAGCTTTCTTT. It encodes CASSPTDKVTEAFF. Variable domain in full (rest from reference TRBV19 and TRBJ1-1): DGGITQSPKYLFRKEGQNVTLSCEQNLNHDAMYWYRQDPGQGLRLIYYSQIVNDFQKGDIAEGYSVSREKKESFPLTVTSAQKNPTAFYLCASSPTDKVTEAFFGQGTRLTVV.

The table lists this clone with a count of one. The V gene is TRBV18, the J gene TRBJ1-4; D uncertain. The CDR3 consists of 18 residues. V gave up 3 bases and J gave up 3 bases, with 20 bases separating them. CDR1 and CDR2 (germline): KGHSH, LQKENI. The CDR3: CASSPAGQGGRPNEKLFF. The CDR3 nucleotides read TGTGCCAGCTCACCGGCCGGCCAAGGCGGGCGCCCTAATGAAAAACTGTTTTTT.

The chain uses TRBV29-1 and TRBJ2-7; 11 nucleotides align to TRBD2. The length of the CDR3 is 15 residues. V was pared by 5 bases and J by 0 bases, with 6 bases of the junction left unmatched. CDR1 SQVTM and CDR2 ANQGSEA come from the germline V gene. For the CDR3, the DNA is TGCAGCGTTTGGGGACTAGCGGCGAGCTCCTACGAGCAGTACTTC. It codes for CSVWGLAASSYEQYF.

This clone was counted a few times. CDR3 DNA: TGTGCCAGCAGCCAAGCTCGTCCCCTTCTGGGGACAGGGATCAATGAGCAGTTCTTC. Its protein is CASSQARPLLGTGINEQFF. The chain uses TRBV4-2 and TRBJ2-1; 9 bases are a match to TRBD1. V lost 1 base, J lost 6 bases, and 16 bases stayed unmatched. Germline loops: CDR1 LGHNA, CDR2 YNFKEQ. CDR3 size: 19 residues.

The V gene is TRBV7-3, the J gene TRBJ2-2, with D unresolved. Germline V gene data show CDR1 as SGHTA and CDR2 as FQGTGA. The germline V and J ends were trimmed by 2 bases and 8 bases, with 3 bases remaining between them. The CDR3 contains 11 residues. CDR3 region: CASSLSGELFF. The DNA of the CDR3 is TGTGCCAGCAGCTTATCTGGGGAGCTGTTTTTT. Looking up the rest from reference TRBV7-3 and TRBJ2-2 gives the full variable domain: GAGVSQTPSNKVTEKGKYVELRCDPISGHTALYWYRQSLGQGPEFLIYFQGTGAADDSGLPNDRFFAVRPEGSVSTLKIQRTERGDSAVYLCASSLSGELFFGEGSRLTVL.

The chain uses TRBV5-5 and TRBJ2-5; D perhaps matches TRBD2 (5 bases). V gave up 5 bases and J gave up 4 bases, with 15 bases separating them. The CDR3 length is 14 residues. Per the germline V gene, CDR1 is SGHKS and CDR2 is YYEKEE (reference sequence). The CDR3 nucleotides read TGTGCCAGCAGTTCCGGCTGGGGAGTAGAGACCCAGTACTTC. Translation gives CASSSGWGVETQYF.

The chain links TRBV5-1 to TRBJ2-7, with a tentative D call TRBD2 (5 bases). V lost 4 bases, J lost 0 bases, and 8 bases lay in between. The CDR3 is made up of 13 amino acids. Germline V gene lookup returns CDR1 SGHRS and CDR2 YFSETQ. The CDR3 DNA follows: TGCGCCAGCAGCAGCGGAGACTCCTACGAGCAGTACTTC. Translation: CASSSGDSYEQYF.

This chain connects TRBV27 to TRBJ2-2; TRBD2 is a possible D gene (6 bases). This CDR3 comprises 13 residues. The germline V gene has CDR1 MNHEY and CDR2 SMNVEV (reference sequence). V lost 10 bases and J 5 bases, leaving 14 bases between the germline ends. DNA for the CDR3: TGTGCCAACGTTATTAGCGGAACCGGGGAGCTGTTTTTT. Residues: CANVISGTGELFF.